A selection of T cell receptor beta chains follows, all from one sample in a study of CD8+ T cells in alopecia areata. This table comes from immunoSEQ multiplex PCR, and its TCRdb copy is limited to in-frame clones, with some not included. This sample has 200,000 to 250,000 clones, with approximately 38% found just once. The specimen was CD4+ T cells sorted from blood, collected around week 31, from a patient treated with tofacitinib. The receptors were gathered from a human donor with alopecia areata. The CDR3 runs from the conserved cysteine through the conserved F or W. Fields, in order: J gene, D gene, V gene, clone size, CDR3 protein, CDR3 DNA. A D gene is named only where the DNA matches it firmly. The size field is filled for only some rows; it gives once, few, many or a size class.

j_call: TRBJ2-1; d_call: TRBD1; v_call: TRBV19; clone_size: many; cdr3_aa: CASRQGASSYNEQFF; cdr3_nt: TGTGCCAGCCGACAGGGAGCGAGCTCCTACAATGAGCAGTTCTTC
j_call: TRBJ1-1; d_call: -; v_call: TRBV18; clone_size: few; cdr3_aa: CATVGVSNTEAFF; cdr3_nt: TGTGCCACAGTAGGGGTGTCCAACACTGAAGCTTTCTTT
j_call: TRBJ1-5; d_call: -; v_call: TRBV18; clone_size: -; cdr3_aa: CASSPRTEGGNQPQHF; cdr3_nt: TGTGCCAGCTCACCACGGACGGAAGGGGGCAATCAGCCCCAGCATTTT
j_call: TRBJ2-3; d_call: TRBD2; v_call: TRBV7-2; clone_size: once; cdr3_aa: CASSTGLAGFADTQYF; cdr3_nt: TGTGCCAGCAGCACGGGACTAGCGGGGTTCGCAGATACGCAGTATTTT
j_call: TRBJ1-3; d_call: TRBD1; v_call: TRBV6-6; clone_size: -; cdr3_aa: CASRSGTGDGNTIYF; cdr3_nt: TGTGCCAGCAGGTCCGGGACAGGGGACGGAAACACCATATATTTT
j_call: TRBJ2-7; d_call: -; v_call: TRBV18; clone_size: few; cdr3_aa: CASSPTGSRAYEQYF; cdr3_nt: TGTGCCAGCTCACCTACAGGGAGCAGGGCCTACGAGCAGTACTTC
j_call: TRBJ1-1; d_call: -; v_call: TRBV5-1; clone_size: once; cdr3_aa: CASSPTGNTEAFF; cdr3_nt: TGCGCCAGCAGCCCGACGGGGAACACTGAAGCTTTCTTT
j_call: TRBJ2-3; d_call: -; v_call: TRBV10-3; clone_size: few; cdr3_aa: CAVSWGGEGRDTQYF; cdr3_nt: TGTGCCGTCTCCTGGGGGGGCGAGGGTCGAGATACGCAGTATTTT
j_call: TRBJ1-5; d_call: -; v_call: TRBV7-8; clone_size: -; cdr3_aa: CASSSLQGGQPQHF; cdr3_nt: TGTGCCAGCAGCTCGCTACAAGGGGGTCAGCCCCAGCATTTT
j_call: TRBJ2-1; d_call: TRBD1; v_call: TRBV23-1; clone_size: -; cdr3_aa: CASSQPPDRGVNNEQFF; cdr3_nt: TGCGCCAGCAGTCAACCTCCGGACAGGGGGGTGAACAATGAGCAGTTCTTC
j_call: TRBJ1-1; d_call: -; v_call: TRBV9; clone_size: few; cdr3_aa: CASSVSRGNTEAFF; cdr3_nt: TGTGCCAGCAGCGTCTCTAGGGGGAACACTGAAGCTTTCTTT
j_call: TRBJ1-3; d_call: TRBD1; v_call: TRBV29-1; clone_size: -; cdr3_aa: CSVDSGQGAGNTIYF; cdr3_nt: TGCAGCGTTGATTCTGGACAGGGGGCTGGAAACACCATATATTTT
j_call: TRBJ2-7; d_call: -; v_call: TRBV29-1; clone_size: few; cdr3_aa: CSVESSQLKGSYEQYF; cdr3_nt: TGCAGCGTTGAATCTTCACAGCTTAAAGGGTCCTACGAGCAGTACTTC
j_call: TRBJ1-6; d_call: TRBD1; v_call: TRBV27; clone_size: few; cdr3_aa: CASSLTGLDSPLHF; cdr3_nt: TGTGCCAGCAGTTTGACAGGGTTGGACTCACCCCTCCACTTT
j_call: TRBJ1-1; d_call: -; v_call: TRBV6-5; clone_size: -; cdr3_aa: CASSYSLGISNTEAFF; cdr3_nt: TGTGCCAGCAGTTACTCCCTAGGGATCTCGAACACTGAAGCTTTCTTT
j_call: TRBJ1-5; d_call: -; v_call: TRBV15; clone_size: many; cdr3_aa: CATSTRDGAWNQPQHF; cdr3_nt: TGTGCCACCAGCACCCGGGACGGCGCGTGGAATCAGCCCCAGCATTTT
j_call: TRBJ2-7; d_call: TRBD1; v_call: TRBV29-1; clone_size: -; cdr3_aa: CSVQSRGTGNYEQYF; cdr3_nt: TGCAGCGTTCAGTCGCGGGGGACAGGGAACTACGAGCAGTACTTC
j_call: TRBJ2-7; d_call: -; v_call: TRBV7-2; clone_size: -; cdr3_aa: CASSLGQLYEQYF; cdr3_nt: TGTGCCAGCAGCCTGGGACAACTCTACGAGCAGTACTTC
j_call: TRBJ2-7; d_call: TRBD2; v_call: TRBV30; clone_size: -; cdr3_aa: CAWSDGGMGYEQYF; cdr3_nt: TGTGCCTGGAGTGACGGGGGGATGGGCTACGAGCAGTACTTC
j_call: TRBJ2-7; d_call: -; v_call: TRBV5-1; clone_size: few; cdr3_aa: CASRLGRNYEQYF; cdr3_nt: TGCGCCAGCAGATTGGGCAGGAACTACGAGCAGTACTTC
j_call: TRBJ2-7; d_call: -; v_call: TRBV6-5; clone_size: -; cdr3_aa: CASSLVHEQYF; cdr3_nt: TGTGCCAGCAGTCTGGTGCACGAGCAGTACTTC
j_call: TRBJ1-1; d_call: TRBD1; v_call: TRBV29-1; clone_size: -; cdr3_aa: CSVYRGYNTEAFF; cdr3_nt: TGCAGCGTTTACAGGGGATACAACACTGAAGCTTTCTTT
j_call: TRBJ2-1; d_call: -; v_call: TRBV5-1; clone_size: -; cdr3_aa: CASSLESGSYNEQFF; cdr3_nt: TGCGCCAGCAGCTTGGAGTCGGGCTCCTACAATGAGCAGTTCTTC
j_call: TRBJ2-3; d_call: -; v_call: TRBV5-1; clone_size: -; cdr3_aa: CASSLNPSGTDTQYF; cdr3_nt: TGCGCCAGCAGCTTGAACCCTAGCGGCACAGATACGCAGTATTTT
j_call: TRBJ1-2; d_call: -; v_call: TRBV6-5; clone_size: -; cdr3_aa: CASSLTAFAYGYTF; cdr3_nt: TGTGCCAGCAGTTTAACGGCTTTTGCCTATGGCTACACCTTC
j_call: TRBJ2-7; d_call: -; v_call: TRBV30; clone_size: -; cdr3_aa: CAWSVLTYEQYF; cdr3_nt: TGTGCCTGGAGTGTACTCACCTACGAGCAGTACTTC
j_call: TRBJ1-4; d_call: TRBD1; v_call: TRBV5-1; clone_size: -; cdr3_aa: CASSEDRINEKLFF; cdr3_nt: TGCGCCAGCAGCGAGGACAGGATTAATGAAAAACTGTTTTTT
j_call: TRBJ2-7; d_call: -; v_call: TRBV10-3; clone_size: few; cdr3_aa: CAISRGNGGTYEQYF; cdr3_nt: TGTGCCATCAGCCGGGGCAACGGAGGAACCTACGAGCAGTACTTC
j_call: TRBJ1-5; d_call: -; v_call: TRBV28; clone_size: few; cdr3_aa: CASSSGPQHF; cdr3_nt: TGTGCCAGCAGTTCCGGGCCCCAGCATTTT
j_call: TRBJ1-2; d_call: -; v_call: TRBV5-1; clone_size: -; cdr3_aa: CASSGAGYGYTF; cdr3_nt: TGCGCCAGCAGCGGGGCCGGGTATGGCTACACCTTC
j_call: TRBJ1-6; d_call: TRBD1; v_call: TRBV5-4; clone_size: -; cdr3_aa: CASSLKGQGNSPLHF; cdr3_nt: TGTGCCAGCAGCTTAAAGGGACAGGGCAATTCACCCCTCCACTTT
j_call: TRBJ2-3; d_call: TRBD2; v_call: TRBV2; clone_size: few; cdr3_aa: CASSSGGTDTQYF; cdr3_nt: TGTGCCAGCAGTAGCGGGGGCACAGATACGCAGTATTTT
j_call: TRBJ1-1; d_call: TRBD1; v_call: TRBV4-2; clone_size: -; cdr3_aa: CASSHPTAPGTGDTEAFF; cdr3_nt: TGTGCCAGCAGCCACCCAACAGCCCCCGGTACAGGGGACACTGAAGCTTTCTTT
j_call: TRBJ2-3; d_call: -; v_call: TRBV6-5; clone_size: -; cdr3_aa: CASSSPSTGLTDTQYF; cdr3_nt: TGTGCCAGCAGTTCTCCCTCTACAGGACTCACAGATACGCAGTATTTT
j_call: TRBJ2-4; d_call: -; v_call: TRBV23-1; clone_size: -; cdr3_aa: CASSQTESLAKNIQYF; cdr3_nt: TGCGCCAGCAGTCAAACAGAGTCCCTAGCCAAAAACATTCAGTACTTC
j_call: TRBJ1-2; d_call: TRBD1; v_call: TRBV7-8; clone_size: -; cdr3_aa: CASSPLRGRDYGYTF; cdr3_nt: TGTGCCAGCAGCCCCCTCAGGGGGAGGGACTATGGCTACACCTTC
j_call: TRBJ1-2; d_call: -; v_call: TRBV5-1; clone_size: -; cdr3_aa: CASSLTAYGYTF; cdr3_nt: TGCGCCAGCAGCTTGACAGCCTATGGCTACACCTTC
j_call: TRBJ1-4; d_call: -; v_call: TRBV5-1; clone_size: -; cdr3_aa: CASSWEPTNEKLFF; cdr3_nt: TGCGCCAGCAGCTGGGAACCAACTAATGAAAAACTGTTTTTT
j_call: TRBJ2-3; d_call: -; v_call: TRBV5-4; clone_size: -; cdr3_aa: CASSPGGIAADTQYF; cdr3_nt: TGTGCCAGCAGCCCAGGGGGTATAGCGGCGGATACGCAGTATTTT
j_call: TRBJ2-2; d_call: TRBD2; v_call: TRBV5-1; clone_size: -; cdr3_aa: CASSLTGTSGNTGELFF; cdr3_nt: TGCGCCAGCAGCTTAACCGGGACTAGCGGGAACACCGGGGAGCTGTTTTTT
j_call: TRBJ1-2; d_call: -; v_call: TRBV30; clone_size: -; cdr3_aa: CAWSVSGKGGYTF; cdr3_nt: TGTGCCTGGAGTGTTTCAGGAAAAGGGGGCTACACCTTC
j_call: TRBJ1-2; d_call: -; v_call: TRBV6-1; clone_size: -; cdr3_aa: CASSEARELRGYTF; cdr3_nt: TGTGCCAGCAGTGAAGCAAGGGAATTGCGGGGCTACACCTTC
j_call: TRBJ2-7; d_call: TRBD2; v_call: TRBV5-1; clone_size: -; cdr3_aa: CASSLAGGPLVEQYF; cdr3_nt: TGCGCCAGCAGCTTAGCGGGAGGGCCTTTGGTGGAGCAGTACTTC
j_call: TRBJ2-5; d_call: -; v_call: TRBV20-1; clone_size: -; cdr3_aa: CSAVVGETQYF; cdr3_nt: TGCAGTGCGGTCGTTGGGGAGACCCAGTACTTC
j_call: TRBJ1-2; d_call: -; v_call: TRBV6-6; clone_size: once; cdr3_aa: CASSRTDNYGYTF; cdr3_nt: TGTGCCAGCAGTCGGACAGATAACTATGGCTACACCTTC
j_call: TRBJ2-7; d_call: TRBD1; v_call: TRBV7-2; clone_size: -; cdr3_aa: CASSRNGQGIPNEQYF; cdr3_nt: TGTGCCAGCAGCCGCAACGGACAGGGGATTCCCAACGAGCAGTACTTC
j_call: TRBJ2-3; d_call: -; v_call: TRBV6-4; clone_size: few; cdr3_aa: CASSEAGRPADTQYF; cdr3_nt: TGTGCCAGCAGTGAGGCAGGGAGACCTGCGGATACGCAGTATTTT
j_call: TRBJ2-4; d_call: -; v_call: TRBV25-1; clone_size: few; cdr3_aa: CASSAWALGSKNIQYF; cdr3_nt: TGTGCCAGCAGTGCTTGGGCTCTGGGGAGCAAAAACATTCAGTACTTC
j_call: TRBJ1-3; d_call: TRBD1; v_call: TRBV29-1; clone_size: -; cdr3_aa: CSVGQGIGNTIYF; cdr3_nt: TGCAGCGTCGGACAGGGAATTGGAAACACCATATATTTT
j_call: TRBJ1-2; d_call: -; v_call: TRBV30; clone_size: -; cdr3_aa: CAWSTLNYGYTF; cdr3_nt: TGTGCCTGGAGTACTCTTAACTATGGCTACACCTTC
j_call: TRBJ2-1; d_call: -; v_call: TRBV2; clone_size: -; cdr3_aa: CASRPSYNEQFF; cdr3_nt: TGTGCCAGCAGACCTTCGTACAATGAGCAGTTCTTC
j_call: TRBJ1-2; d_call: -; v_call: TRBV5-8; clone_size: once; cdr3_aa: CASSFRGYTF; cdr3_nt: TGTGCCAGCAGCTTCCGCGGCTACACCTTC
j_call: TRBJ1-2; d_call: -; v_call: TRBV6-5; clone_size: few; cdr3_aa: CASSTPQHGYTF; cdr3_nt: TGTGCCAGCAGTACCCCCCAGCATGGCTACACCTTC